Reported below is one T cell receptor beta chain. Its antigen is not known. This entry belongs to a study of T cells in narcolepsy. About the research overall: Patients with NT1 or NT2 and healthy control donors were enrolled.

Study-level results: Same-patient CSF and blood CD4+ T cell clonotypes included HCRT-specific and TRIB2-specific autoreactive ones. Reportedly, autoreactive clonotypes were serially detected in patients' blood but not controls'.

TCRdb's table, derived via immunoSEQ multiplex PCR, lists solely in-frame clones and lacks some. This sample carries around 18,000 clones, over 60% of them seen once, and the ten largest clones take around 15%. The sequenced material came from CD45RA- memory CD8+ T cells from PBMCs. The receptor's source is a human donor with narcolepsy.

DNA for the CDR3: TGTGCCAGCGCTAACGGGGGGGTCGGTGGCGAGCAGTACTTC. Translated: CASANGGVGGEQYF. The V gene is TRBV13, the J gene TRBJ2-7, with 8 bases identical to TRBD2. After removal of 8 bases from V and 6 bases from J, the junction contained 12 bases not matched to a gene. The germline V gene has CDR1 PRHDT and CDR2 FYEKMQ (reference sequence). This CDR3 has 14 residues.